The rows below give T cell receptor beta chains drawn from one sample of a study of identical twins. TCRdb fed the 5' RACE reads into MiXCR, producing one record per CDR3 protein. Among about 530,000 distinct CDR3 sequences listed, about 20% were seen once. This sample was shared with a second study, whose subject was yellow fever vaccine responses in identical twins.

Sequenced sample: CD4+ T cells sorted from blood. These receptors came from a woman aged 18 to 35 in good health. Each CDR3 is given with its conserved first and last residue. The D gene is left open where the match is weak. Expanded clones are given a class, and other clones once, few, many or no size at all.

>few|TRBD1|TRBV6-1|TRBJ2-1
TGTGCCAGCAGCCGACAGGGTTCCGGCAATGAGCAGTTCTTC
CASSRQGSGNEQFF
>few|-|TRBV12-3/TRBV12-4|TRBJ2-3
TGTGCCAGCAGGCGGGGAGGCACAGATACGCAGTATTTT
CASRRGGTDTQYF
>-|TRBD2|TRBV18|TRBJ2-7
TGTGCCAGCTCACATGGGACTAGCGGGAGATACGAGCAGTACTTC
CASSHGTSGRYEQYF
>few|-|TRBV5-1|TRBJ2-7
TGCGCCAGCAGCTTGTCAGCTGCGTACGAGCAGTACTTC
CASSLSAAYEQYF
>few|TRBD1|TRBV12-3/TRBV12-4|TRBJ1-4
TGTGCCAGCAGCAGGGGGCCTTATGAAAAACTGTTTTTT
CASSRGPYEKLFF
>-|TRBD2|TRBV7-8|TRBJ2-1
TGTGCCAGCAGCACAAGGACCCTAGCGGGAGTCTCCTACAATGAGCAGTTCTTC
CASSTRTLAGVSYNEQFF
>-|TRBD2|TRBV12-3/TRBV12-4|TRBJ2-1
TGTGCCAGCAGTTATGACGGGAGGTACAATGAGCAGTTCTTC
CASSYDGRYNEQFF
>few|TRBD2|TRBV5-1|TRBJ2-3
TGCGCCAGCAGCTGGACTAGCGGGGGGGTCCCAGATACGCAGTATTTT
CASSWTSGGVPDTQYF
>few|TRBD2|TRBV12-3/TRBV12-4|TRBJ2-1
TGTGCCAGCACCTCCGGACTAGCGACTGGTGAGCAGTTCTTC
CASTSGLATGEQFF
>-|-|TRBV28|TRBJ2-1
TGTGCCAGCAGGGGGTCGGGCAGCAGCTACAATGAGCAGTTCTTC
CASRGSGSSYNEQFF
>-|TRBD2|TRBV12-3/TRBV12-4|TRBJ2-7
TGTGCCAGCAGTTCCGCCGGCGGGAGGATAGGCGAGCAGTACTTC
CASSSAGGRIGEQYF
>-|-|TRBV11-2|TRBJ1-6
TGTGCCAGCAGCCTCTCGACGGGTGGTAATTCACCCCTCCACTTT
CASSLSTGGNSPLHF
>-|-|TRBV5-5|TRBJ1-5
TGTGCCAGCAGCTCGGGGCACAGGGTTAGCAATCAGCCCCAGCATTTT
CASSSGHRVSNQPQHF